A selection of T cell receptor beta chains follows, all from one sample in a study of blood T cell repertoires in COVID-19. Method: immunoSEQ multiplex PCR; TCRdb's copy keeps in-frame clones and lacks some. This repertoire shows about 69,000 clones, roughly three quarters found once; its top ten account for more than 15%. Sequencing was done on a sample of peripheral blood. The receptors derive from a man in his sixties with acute or convalescent COVID-19. The CDR3 runs from the conserved cysteine through the conserved F or W. Fields, in order: V gene, CDR3 length, CDR3 protein.

v_call: TRBV28
cdr3_length: 15
cdr3_aa: CASSLLETGGEGYTF

v_call: TRBV6-2/TRBV6-3
cdr3_length: 13
cdr3_aa: CASSLEGTYEQYF

v_call: TRBV5-5
cdr3_length: 15
cdr3_aa: CASSLSRMKQETQYF

v_call: TRBV5-1
cdr3_length: 14
cdr3_aa: CASSLDGTGNEQYF

v_call: TRBV4-3
cdr3_length: 18
cdr3_aa: CASSQFIPAGTSAYEQYF

v_call: TRBV5-1
cdr3_length: 15
cdr3_aa: CASSDGRTGVEDQYF

v_call: TRBV9
cdr3_length: 14
cdr3_aa: CASSVRTGEETQYF

v_call: TRBV2
cdr3_length: 13
cdr3_aa: CASAGPNQETQYF

v_call: TRBV27
cdr3_length: 13
cdr3_aa: CASKDSEYTEAFF

v_call: TRBV11-2
cdr3_length: 14
cdr3_aa: CASSRGQFGTEAFF

v_call: TRBV5-3
cdr3_length: 16
cdr3_aa: CARSPNHRGATYEQYF

v_call: TRBV7-2
cdr3_length: 17
cdr3_aa: CASSLDPGTGANYGYTF

v_call: TRBV7-9
cdr3_length: 16
cdr3_aa: CASSKRDSLSGNTIYF

v_call: TRBV25-1
cdr3_length: 11
cdr3_aa: CASLYDGKLFF

v_call: TRBV6-2/TRBV6-3
cdr3_length: 14
cdr3_aa: CASSYSPGEGRPFF

v_call: TRBV5-6
cdr3_length: 15
cdr3_aa: CASSSSGQVYQPQHF

v_call: TRBV10-1
cdr3_length: 16
cdr3_aa: CASIKYRGRGATEAFF

v_call: TRBV7-2
cdr3_length: 14
cdr3_aa: CASSQREGNQPQHF

v_call: TRBV29-1
cdr3_length: 13
cdr3_aa: CSGEDRDTGIQYF

v_call: TRBV30
cdr3_length: 17
cdr3_aa: CAWTGTGGSNLYEKLFF

v_call: TRBV2
cdr3_length: 15
cdr3_aa: CASSDWTVSNQPQHF

v_call: TRBV10-2
cdr3_length: 15
cdr3_aa: CASRGLAGFTGELFF

v_call: TRBV7-2
cdr3_length: 15
cdr3_aa: CASSLGLWTSYEQYF

v_call: TRBV10-2
cdr3_length: 16
cdr3_aa: CAQSPRTGSGANVLTF

v_call: TRBV4-3
cdr3_length: 14
cdr3_aa: CASSHRTGEGGYTF

v_call: TRBV11-2
cdr3_length: 15
cdr3_aa: CASSPPRLRAQEQFF

v_call: TRBV18
cdr3_length: 14
cdr3_aa: CASSPPHSTDTQYF

v_call: TRBV24-1
cdr3_length: 16
cdr3_aa: CATSDVAGGRTDTQYF

v_call: TRBV2
cdr3_length: 14
cdr3_aa: CASVTGTGAYEQYF

v_call: TRBV6-2/TRBV6-3
cdr3_length: 14
cdr3_aa: CASSLTGANTEAFF

v_call: TRBV24-1
cdr3_length: 16
cdr3_aa: CATNKGQTANTGELFF

v_call: TRBV3-1/TRBV3-2
cdr3_length: 9
cdr3_aa: CASSHISVF

v_call: TRBV18
cdr3_length: 15
cdr3_aa: CASSPAGGLGNTIYF

v_call: TRBV12-3/TRBV12-4
cdr3_length: 12
cdr3_aa: CASRLGQAVYTF

v_call: TRBV6-5
cdr3_length: 14
cdr3_aa: CASSSQGGGYGYTF

v_call: TRBV11-3
cdr3_length: 18
cdr3_aa: CASSLGLAGASNTGELFF

v_call: TRBV4-2
cdr3_length: 15
cdr3_aa: CASSQEKGGPYEQYF

v_call: TRBV29-1
cdr3_length: 12
cdr3_aa: CSVVGRVTEAFF

v_call: TRBV4-2
cdr3_length: 15
cdr3_aa: CASSQNRGTNEKLFF

v_call: TRBV4-1
cdr3_length: 15
cdr3_aa: CASSLSTGAGQPQHF

v_call: TRBV6-6
cdr3_length: 16
cdr3_aa: CASSYSRRGGQETQYF

v_call: TRBV6-2/TRBV6-3
cdr3_length: 17
cdr3_aa: CASSRAGTGLAKNIQYF

v_call: TRBV9
cdr3_length: 17
cdr3_aa: CASSPGLAGGLGETQYF

v_call: TRBV5-6
cdr3_length: 11
cdr3_aa: CASSLGSRSFF

v_call: TRBV15
cdr3_length: 13
cdr3_aa: CATSRRDNYGYTF

v_call: TRBV7-3
cdr3_length: 14
cdr3_aa: CASSLRGRGAEAFF

v_call: TRBV7-2
cdr3_length: 13
cdr3_aa: CASSLAQGSHLHF

v_call: TRBV5-1
cdr3_length: 16
cdr3_aa: CASSLVASGSQETQYF

v_call: TRBV19
cdr3_length: 17
cdr3_aa: CASSYVRQGAITGELFF

v_call: TRBV5-4
cdr3_length: 15
cdr3_aa: CASSTGGSWDYGYTF

v_call: TRBV19
cdr3_length: 15
cdr3_aa: CASSGTILNTGELFF

v_call: TRBV4-2
cdr3_length: 17
cdr3_aa: CASSQVGGGATNEKLFF

v_call: TRBV11-2
cdr3_length: 13
cdr3_aa: CASSLPMNTEAFF

v_call: TRBV23-1
cdr3_length: 14
cdr3_aa: CASNPGQVAYEQYF

v_call: TRBV2
cdr3_length: 13
cdr3_aa: CASSDPGNTEAFF

v_call: TRBV5-1
cdr3_length: 16
cdr3_aa: CASSYHFDRERRVAFF

v_call: TRBV4-3
cdr3_length: 15
cdr3_aa: CASSRRRQGDQPQHF

v_call: TRBV10-2
cdr3_length: 17
cdr3_aa: CASSTPGQGIGAYGYTF

v_call: TRBV30
cdr3_length: 15
cdr3_aa: CAWNNRDRGTGELFF

v_call: TRBV6-2/TRBV6-3
cdr3_length: 16
cdr3_aa: CASSTRTGRSTDTQYF